This TCR beta chain was sequenced for a study of response to subunit inactivated influenza vaccine. Study-level findings and limits: Authors suggested each seasonal influenza vaccination recruits few new T cells.

The V and J ends lost 5 bases and 4 bases respectively, with 5 bases between them. Germline CDR1 and CDR2: SQVTM and ANQGSEA. The CDR3 is 10 amino acids. This clonotype was found many times. Its antigen is as yet unknown. TCRdb redid the calling of the RT-PCR reads with MiXCR, one entry per CDR3 protein. The repertoire includes fewer than 600,000 distinct CDR3 sequences, roughly 7.6% of them detected once, and around 13% sits in the top ten. The sequencing used PBMCs from blood, collected about 24 months after vaccination. The J gene is TRBJ1-1, the V gene TRBV29-1; D unclear. This clonotype originated in a man aged 45-69 years who received an inactivated influenza vaccine. CDR3 loop: CSVLTTEAFF. CDR3 nucleotides: TGCAGCGTTCTTACCACTGAAGCTTTCTTT.